This is a list of T cell receptor beta chains from one sample in a study of CD8+ T cells in alopecia areata. Profiling relied on immunoSEQ multiplex PCR, and the TCRdb table lists in-frame clones only, not all of them. The sample has 90,000 to 130,000 clones; about 60% are singletons. The sequencing input was NKG2D-low CD8+ T cells sorted from blood. These receptors were taken from a human donor with alopecia areata. Each CDR3 is given with its conserved first and last residue. D genes are given only for firm matches. Clone sizes are given selectively: once, few, many, or a class where the clone is expanded.

clone_size	v_call	d_call	j_call	cdr3_aa	cdr3_nt
-	TRBV30	-	TRBJ2-7	CAWSNMDSFNEQYF	TGTGCCTGGAGCAACATGGACAGTTTCAACGAGCAGTACTTC
-	TRBV5-6	TRBD2	TRBJ2-1	CASSLGLGGNEQFF	TGTGCCAGCAGCCTCGGACTAGGAGGCAATGAGCAGTTCTTC
-	TRBV6-5	-	TRBJ2-1	CASSYAPSDPGLEQFF	TGTGCCAGCAGTTACGCGCCCAGCGACCCCGGACTAGAGCAGTTCTTC
-	TRBV29-1	-	TRBJ1-1	CSVEEGSGTEAFF	TGCAGCGTTGAGGAAGGGAGCGGCACTGAAGCTTTCTTT
-	TRBV4-1	-	TRBJ2-6	CASSQDSGANVLTF	TGCGCCAGCAGCCAAGACTCTGGGGCCAACGTCCTGACTTTC
-	TRBV2	TRBD1	TRBJ2-7	CASRDTGTGEEQYF	TGTGCCAGCAGGGACACCGGGACAGGGGAAGAGCAGTACTTC
-	TRBV7-9	-	TRBJ2-1	CASSGTNEQFF	TGTGCCAGCAGCGGTACGAATGAGCAGTTCTTC
-	TRBV19	-	TRBJ2-1	CASSIGSGNEQFF	TGTGCCAGTAGTATCGGTAGTGGCAATGAGCAGTTCTTC
-	TRBV4-2	TRBD2	TRBJ2-1	CASSQDPPTGLGYNEQFF	TGTGCCAGCAGCCAAGACCCTCCCACGGGACTAGGATACAATGAGCAGTTCTTC
few	TRBV7-9	-	TRBJ2-1	CASTNRGGDEQFF	TGTGCCAGCACCAACCGGGGCGGCGATGAGCAGTTCTTC
-	TRBV5-1	-	TRBJ2-5	CASSLVAAEQYF	TGCGCCAGCAGCTTGGTTGCGGCGGAGCAGTACTTC
once	TRBV7-8	TRBD2	TRBJ2-1	CASSLPGLAGLNEQFF	TGTGCCAGCAGCTTACCCGGACTAGCGGGATTGAATGAGCAGTTCTTC
-	TRBV10-3	-	TRBJ1-1	CAISESGANTEAFF	TGTGCCATCAGTGAATCGGGGGCGAACACTGAAGCTTTCTTT
-	TRBV7-9	-	TRBJ2-6	CASSPTRTDRISGANVLTF	TGTGCCAGCAGCCCCACACGCACCGACAGGATCTCTGGGGCCAACGTCCTGACTTTC
-	TRBV19	TRBD2	TRBJ2-5	CASSMASGSQETQYF	TGTGCCAGTAGTATGGCTAGCGGATCCCAAGAGACCCAGTACTTC
-	TRBV2	-	TRBJ2-1	CATNKEGEQFF	TGTGCCACGAATAAGGAGGGTGAGCAGTTCTTC
once	TRBV6-1	TRBD2	TRBJ2-1	CASSEEASGSKEQFF	TGTGCCAGCAGTGAAGAGGCTAGCGGGAGTAAGGAGCAGTTCTTC
-	TRBV27	-	TRBJ1-1	CASSFLGGGDEAFF	TGTGCCAGCAGCTTTTTAGGCGGGGGAGATGAAGCTTTCTTT
few	TRBV19	TRBD2	TRBJ2-7	CASSNPPGLSNEQYF	TGTGCCAGTAGTAACCCGCCGGGACTATCAAACGAGCAGTACTTC
few	TRBV6-6	-	TRBJ2-7	CASSPGLEQYF	TGTGCCAGCAGTCCCGGGTTGGAGCAGTACTTC
few	TRBV4-1	-	TRBJ1-1	CASSQGAGDTEAFF	TGCGCCAGCAGCCAAGGGGCTGGTGACACTGAAGCTTTCTTT
once	TRBV2	-	TRBJ2-7	CASNRPDHYEQYF	TGTGCCAGCAATAGGCCAGACCACTACGAGCAGTACTTC
-	TRBV7-9	-	TRBJ2-3	CASSFGRGRDRTDTQYF	TGTGCCAGCAGCTTCGGGCGAGGGCGGGATCGCACAGATACGCAGTATTTT
once	TRBV4-1	TRBD2	TRBJ2-7	CASSRAGLAGGTYEQYF	TGCGCCAGCAGCCGGGCAGGATTAGCGGGAGGGACCTACGAGCAGTACTTC
few	TRBV7-8	-	TRBJ2-7	CASILVPGNYEQYF	TGTGCCAGCATCTTAGTCCCGGGTAACTACGAGCAGTACTTC
-	TRBV28	-	TRBJ2-7	CGSGGRSYEQYF	TGTGGTAGCGGCGGTAGGTCCTACGAGCAGTACTTC
-	TRBV2	TRBD2	TRBJ2-5	CASRYPGLAGGPFAETQYF	TGTGCCAGCAGATACCCGGGACTAGCGGGAGGGCCTTTCGCGGAGACCCAGTACTTC
-	TRBV6-1	TRBD1	TRBJ2-3	CASTDPGQGADTQYF	TGTGCCAGCACTGACCCGGGACAGGGCGCAGATACGCAGTATTTT
few	TRBV7-9	-	TRBJ2-1	CASSLAAIGQFF	TGTGCCAGCAGCTTAGCGGCGATTGGGCAGTTCTTC
-	TRBV4-1	-	TRBJ2-5	CASSPEKWGKETQYF	TGCGCCAGCAGTCCAGAAAAATGGGGGAAAGAGACCCAGTACTTC
-	TRBV27	TRBD1	TRBJ1-3	CASSSTRGYGNTIYF	TGTGCCAGCAGTTCCACCAGGGGGTACGGAAACACCATATATTTT
-	TRBV9	TRBD2	TRBJ2-6	CASNEGLAEAGANVLTF	TGTGCCAGCAACGAGGGACTAGCGGAAGCTGGGGCCAACGTCCTGACTTTC
-	TRBV28	-	TRBJ2-1	CASTLGNNEQFF	TGTGCCAGCACCTTGGGTAACAATGAGCAGTTCTTC
-	TRBV9	TRBD2	TRBJ2-1	CASSVVSGSSYNEQFF	TGTGCCAGCAGCGTAGTGAGCGGGAGCTCCTACAATGAGCAGTTCTTC
few	TRBV7-6	TRBD2	TRBJ2-3	CASSSGLAARGTQYF	TGTGCCAGCAGCTCGGGTCTAGCGGCCCGAGGTACGCAGTATTTT
few	TRBV29-1	-	TRBJ2-3	CSVDGDTQYF	TGCAGCGTTGATGGAGATACGCAGTATTTT
few	TRBV2	TRBD1	TRBJ1-1	CAINTGTANTEAFF	TGTGCCATCAATACCGGGACAGCAAACACTGAAGCTTTCTTT
-	TRBV28	TRBD1	TRBJ2-5	CASSFLRQGEYQETQYF	TGTGCCAGCAGCTTCCTCAGACAGGGAGAGTACCAAGAGACCCAGTACTTC
few	TRBV28	-	TRBJ2-1	CASSPGGYEQFF	TGTGCCAGCAGTCCTGGGGGTTATGAGCAGTTCTTC
-	TRBV7-2	-	TRBJ2-4	CASSPRGSLENIQYF	TGTGCCAGCAGCCCCCGGGGCAGTTTGGAAAACATTCAGTACTTC
-	TRBV5-1	-	TRBJ2-7	CASSLRYGEQYF	TGCGCCAGCAGCTTGAGGTACGGCGAGCAGTACTTC
-	TRBV2	TRBD1	TRBJ1-2	CASGGQDYYGYTF	TGTGCCAGCGGGGGACAGGACTACTATGGCTACACCTTC
-	TRBV28	TRBD2	TRBJ2-1	CASSDRTSGYNEQFF	TGTGCCAGCAGTGACCGGACTAGCGGTTACAATGAGCAGTTCTTC
-	TRBV30	-	TRBJ2-2	CAYSTGELFF	TGTGCCTACAGCACCGGGGAGCTGTTTTTT
-	TRBV29-1	-	TRBJ2-1	CSAEGGWYNEQFF	TGCAGCGCTGAAGGCGGGTGGTACAATGAGCAGTTCTTC